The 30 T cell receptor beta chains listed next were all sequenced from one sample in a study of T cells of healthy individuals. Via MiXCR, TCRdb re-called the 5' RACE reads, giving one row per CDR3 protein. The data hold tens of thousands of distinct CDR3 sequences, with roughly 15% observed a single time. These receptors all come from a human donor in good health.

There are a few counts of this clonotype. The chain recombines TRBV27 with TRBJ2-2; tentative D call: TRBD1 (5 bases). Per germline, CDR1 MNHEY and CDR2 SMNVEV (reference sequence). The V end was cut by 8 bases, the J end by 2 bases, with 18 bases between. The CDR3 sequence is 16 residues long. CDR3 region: CASGWGSLSNTGELFF. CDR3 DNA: TGTGCCAGCGGCTGGGGCAGCCTCTCTAACACCGGGGAGCTGTTTTTT.

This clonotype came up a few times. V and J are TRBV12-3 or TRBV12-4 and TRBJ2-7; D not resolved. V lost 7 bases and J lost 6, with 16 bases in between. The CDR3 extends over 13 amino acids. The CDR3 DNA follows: TGTGCCAGCACCCAGAACAGTTACGGCGAGCAGTACTTC. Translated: CASTQNSYGEQYF.

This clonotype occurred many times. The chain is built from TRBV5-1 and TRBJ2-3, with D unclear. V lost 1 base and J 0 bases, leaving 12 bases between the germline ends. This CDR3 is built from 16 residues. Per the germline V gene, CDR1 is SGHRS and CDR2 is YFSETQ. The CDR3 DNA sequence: TGCGCCAGCAGCTTGAGTCTGGAACGTAGCACAGATACGCAGTATTTT. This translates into CASSLSLERSTDTQYF. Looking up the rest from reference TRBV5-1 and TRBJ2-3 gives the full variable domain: KAGVTQTPRYLIKTRGQQVTLSCSPISGHRSVSWYQQTPGQGLQFLFEYFSETQRNKGNFPGRFSGRQFSNSRSEMNVSTLELGDSALYLCASSLSLERSTDTQYFGPGTRLTVL.

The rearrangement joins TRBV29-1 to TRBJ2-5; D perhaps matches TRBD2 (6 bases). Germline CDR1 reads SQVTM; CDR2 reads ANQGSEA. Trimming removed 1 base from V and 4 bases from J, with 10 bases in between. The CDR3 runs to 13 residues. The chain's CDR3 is CSVEGQGGETQYF. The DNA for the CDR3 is TGCAGCGTTGAAGGGCAGGGAGGAGAGACCCAGTACTTC.

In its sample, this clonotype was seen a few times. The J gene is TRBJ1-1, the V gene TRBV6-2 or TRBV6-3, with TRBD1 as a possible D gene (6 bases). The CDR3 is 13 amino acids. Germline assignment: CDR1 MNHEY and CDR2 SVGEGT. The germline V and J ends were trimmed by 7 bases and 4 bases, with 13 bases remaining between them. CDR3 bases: TGTGCCAGCATTATACAGGGAAGCACTGAAGCTTTCTTT. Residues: CASIIQGSTEAFF.

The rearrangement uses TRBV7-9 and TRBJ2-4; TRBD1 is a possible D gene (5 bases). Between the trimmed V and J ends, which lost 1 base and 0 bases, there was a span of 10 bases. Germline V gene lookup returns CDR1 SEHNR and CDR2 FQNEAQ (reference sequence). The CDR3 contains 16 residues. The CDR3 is CASSLDRLLAKNIQYF. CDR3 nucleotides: TGTGCCAGCAGCTTAGACAGGCTCCTAGCCAAAAACATTCAGTACTTC.

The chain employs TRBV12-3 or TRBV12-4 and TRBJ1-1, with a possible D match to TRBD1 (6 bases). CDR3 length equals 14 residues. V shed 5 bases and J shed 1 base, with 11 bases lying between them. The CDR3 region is CASSLQGQNTEAFF. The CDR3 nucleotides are TGTGCCAGCAGTCTTCAGGGGCAGAACACTGAAGCTTTCTTT.

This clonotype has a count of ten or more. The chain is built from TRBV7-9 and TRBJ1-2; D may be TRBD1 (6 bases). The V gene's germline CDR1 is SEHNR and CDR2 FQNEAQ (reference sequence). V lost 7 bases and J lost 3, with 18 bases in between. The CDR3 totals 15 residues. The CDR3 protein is CASTQSGARDYGYTF. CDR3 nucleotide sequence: TGTGCCAGCACCCAATCGGGGGCGCGCGACTATGGCTACACCTTC.

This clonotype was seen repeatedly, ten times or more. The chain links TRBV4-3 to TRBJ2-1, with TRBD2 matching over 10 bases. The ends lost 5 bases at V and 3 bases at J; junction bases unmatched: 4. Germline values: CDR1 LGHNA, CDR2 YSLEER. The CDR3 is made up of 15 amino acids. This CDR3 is CASSYGLAVYNEQFF. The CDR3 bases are TGCGCCAGCAGCTACGGACTAGCGGTCTACAATGAGCAGTTCTTC.

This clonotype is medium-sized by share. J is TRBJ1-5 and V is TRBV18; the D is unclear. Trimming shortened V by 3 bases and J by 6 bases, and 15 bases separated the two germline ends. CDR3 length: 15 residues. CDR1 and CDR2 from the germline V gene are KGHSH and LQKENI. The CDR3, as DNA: TGTGCCAGCTCACCGCTGGCGGAGTCAGGTCAGCCCCAGCATTTT. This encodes CASSPLAESGQPQHF.

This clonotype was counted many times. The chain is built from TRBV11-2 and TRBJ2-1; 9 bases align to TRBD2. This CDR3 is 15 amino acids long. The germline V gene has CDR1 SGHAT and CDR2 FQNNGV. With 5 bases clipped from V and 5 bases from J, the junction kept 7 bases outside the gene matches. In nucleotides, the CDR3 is TGTGCCAGCAGCCCTCAGCGGGGGGCGGACAATGAGCAGTTCTTC. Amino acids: CASSPQRGADNEQFF.

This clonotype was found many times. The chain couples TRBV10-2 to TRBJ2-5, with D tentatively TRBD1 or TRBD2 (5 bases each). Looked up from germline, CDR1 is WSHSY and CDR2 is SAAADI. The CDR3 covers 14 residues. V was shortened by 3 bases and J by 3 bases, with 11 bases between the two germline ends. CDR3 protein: CASSDWGMEETQYF. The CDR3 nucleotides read TGCGCCAGCAGTGATTGGGGGATGGAAGAGACCCAGTACTTC.

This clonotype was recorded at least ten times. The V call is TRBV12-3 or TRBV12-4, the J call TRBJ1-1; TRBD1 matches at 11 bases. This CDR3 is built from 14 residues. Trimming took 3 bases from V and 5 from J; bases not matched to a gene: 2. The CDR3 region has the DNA TGTGCCAGCAGTTTTGGGGACAGGGGGACTGAAGCTTTCTTT. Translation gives CASSFGDRGTEAFF.

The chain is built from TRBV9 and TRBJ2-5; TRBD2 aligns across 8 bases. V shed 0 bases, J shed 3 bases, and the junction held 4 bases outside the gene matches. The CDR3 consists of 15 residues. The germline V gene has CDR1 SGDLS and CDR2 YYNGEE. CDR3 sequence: CASSVVPGGEETQYF. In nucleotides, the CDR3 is TGTGCCAGCAGCGTAGTTCCGGGGGGGGAAGAGACCCAGTACTTC.

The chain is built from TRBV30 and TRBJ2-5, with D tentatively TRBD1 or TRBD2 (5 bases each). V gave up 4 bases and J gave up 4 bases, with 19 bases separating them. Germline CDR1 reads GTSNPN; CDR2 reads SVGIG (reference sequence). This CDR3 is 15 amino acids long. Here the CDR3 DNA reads TGTGCCTGGACAGAGGGCAGGGCTGTTGGAGAGACCCAGTACTTC. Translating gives CAWTEGRAVGETQYF.

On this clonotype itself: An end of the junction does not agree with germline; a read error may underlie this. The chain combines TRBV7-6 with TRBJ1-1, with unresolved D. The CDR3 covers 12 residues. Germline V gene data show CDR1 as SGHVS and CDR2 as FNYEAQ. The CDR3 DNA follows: TGTGCCAGCAGCTTAGGGAACCAGGAAGCTTTATTT. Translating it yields CASSLGNQEALF.

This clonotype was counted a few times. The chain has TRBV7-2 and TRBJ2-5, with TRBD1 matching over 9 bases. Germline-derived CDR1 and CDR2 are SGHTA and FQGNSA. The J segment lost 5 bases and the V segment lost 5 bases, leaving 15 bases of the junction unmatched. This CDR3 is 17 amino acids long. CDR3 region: CASSAPRTGAWRETQYF. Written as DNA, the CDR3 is TGTGCCAGCAGCGCACCCCGGACAGGGGCGTGGAGGGAGACCCAGTACTTC.

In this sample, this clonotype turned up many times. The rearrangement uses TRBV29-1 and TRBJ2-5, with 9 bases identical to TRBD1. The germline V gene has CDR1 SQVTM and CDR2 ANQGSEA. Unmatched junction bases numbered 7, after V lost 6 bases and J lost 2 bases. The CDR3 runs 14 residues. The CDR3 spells CSVVDRGGQETQYF. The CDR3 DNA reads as TGCAGCGTCGTCGACAGGGGGGGTCAAGAGACCCAGTACTTC.

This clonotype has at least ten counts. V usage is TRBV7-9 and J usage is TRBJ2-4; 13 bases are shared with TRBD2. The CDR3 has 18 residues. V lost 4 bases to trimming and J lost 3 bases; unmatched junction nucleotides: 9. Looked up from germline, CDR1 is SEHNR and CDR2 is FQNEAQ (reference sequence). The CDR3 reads CASSSSGTSGISKNIQYF. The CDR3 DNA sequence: TGTGCCAGCAGCTCGTCTGGGACTAGCGGGATCAGCAAAAACATTCAGTACTTC.

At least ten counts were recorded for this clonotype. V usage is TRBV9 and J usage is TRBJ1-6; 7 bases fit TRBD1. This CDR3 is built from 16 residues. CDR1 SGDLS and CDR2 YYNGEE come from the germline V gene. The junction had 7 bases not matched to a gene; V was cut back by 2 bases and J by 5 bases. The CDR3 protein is CASSVTGTVDNSPLHF. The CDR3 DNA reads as TGTGCCAGCAGCGTGACCGGGACAGTTGATAATTCACCCCTCCACTTT.

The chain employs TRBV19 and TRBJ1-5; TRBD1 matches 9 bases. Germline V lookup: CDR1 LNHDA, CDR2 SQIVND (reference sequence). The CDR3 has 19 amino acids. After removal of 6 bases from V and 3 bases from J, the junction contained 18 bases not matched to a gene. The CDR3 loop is CASRPARDRVFNFNQPQHF. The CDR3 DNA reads TGTGCCAGTAGGCCCGCCCGGGACAGGGTTTTTAATTTCAATCAGCCCCAGCATTTT. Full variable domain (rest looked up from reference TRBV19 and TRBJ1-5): DGGITQSPKYLFRKEGQNVTLSCEQNLNHDAMYWYRQDPGQGLRLIYYSQIVNDFQKGDIAEGYSVSREKKESFPLTVTSAQKNPTAFYLCASRPARDRVFNFNQPQHFGDGTRLSIL.

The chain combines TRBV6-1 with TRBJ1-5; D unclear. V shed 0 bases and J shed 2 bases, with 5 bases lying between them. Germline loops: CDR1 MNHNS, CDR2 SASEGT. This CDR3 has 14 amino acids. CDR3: CASSEALGNQPQHF. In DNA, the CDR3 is TGTGCCAGCAGTGAAGCGTTGGGCAATCAGCCCCAGCATTTT.

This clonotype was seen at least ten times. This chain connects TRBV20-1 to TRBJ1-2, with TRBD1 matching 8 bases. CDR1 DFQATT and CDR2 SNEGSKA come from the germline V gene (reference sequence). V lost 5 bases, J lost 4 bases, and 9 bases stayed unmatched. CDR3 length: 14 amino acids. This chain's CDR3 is CSAYAGGGSYGYTF. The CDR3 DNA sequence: TGCAGTGCTTACGCAGGGGGCGGAAGCTATGGCTACACCTTC.

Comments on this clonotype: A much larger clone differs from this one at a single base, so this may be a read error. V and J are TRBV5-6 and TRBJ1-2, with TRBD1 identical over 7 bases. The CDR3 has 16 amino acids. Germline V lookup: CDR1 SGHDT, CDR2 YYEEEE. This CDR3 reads CASSSILQGFVGGYNF. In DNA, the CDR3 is TGTGCCAGCAGCTCGATACTACAGGGGTTCGTGGGCGGCTACAACTTC.

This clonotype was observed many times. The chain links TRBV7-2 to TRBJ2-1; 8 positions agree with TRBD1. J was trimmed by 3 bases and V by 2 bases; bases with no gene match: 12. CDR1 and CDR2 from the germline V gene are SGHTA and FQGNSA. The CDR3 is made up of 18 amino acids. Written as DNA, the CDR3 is TGTGCCAGCAGCTTAATAACGTCGGGGACAGGACTCTACAATGAGCAGTTCTTC. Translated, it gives CASSLITSGTGLYNEQFF.

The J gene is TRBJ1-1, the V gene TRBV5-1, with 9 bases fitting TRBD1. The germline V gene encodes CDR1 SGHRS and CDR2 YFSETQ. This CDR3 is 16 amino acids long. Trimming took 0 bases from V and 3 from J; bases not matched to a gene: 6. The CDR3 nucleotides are TGCGCCAGCAGCTTGGATGGGACAGGGAGGGACACTGAAGCTTTCTTT. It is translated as CASSLDGTGRDTEAFF. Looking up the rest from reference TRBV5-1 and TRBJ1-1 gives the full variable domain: KAGVTQTPRYLIKTRGQQVTLSCSPISGHRSVSWYQQTPGQGLQFLFEYFSETQRNKGNFPGRFSGRQFSNSRSEMNVSTLELGDSALYLCASSLDGTGRDTEAFFGQGTRLTVV.

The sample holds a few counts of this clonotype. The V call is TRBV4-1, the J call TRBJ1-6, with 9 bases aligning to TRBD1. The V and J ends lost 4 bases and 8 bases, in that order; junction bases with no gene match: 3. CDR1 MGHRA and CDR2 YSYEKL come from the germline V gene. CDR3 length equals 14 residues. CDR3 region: CASSLRQGDSPLHF. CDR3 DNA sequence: TGCGCCAGCAGCCTTCGACAGGGGGATTCACCCCTCCACTTT.

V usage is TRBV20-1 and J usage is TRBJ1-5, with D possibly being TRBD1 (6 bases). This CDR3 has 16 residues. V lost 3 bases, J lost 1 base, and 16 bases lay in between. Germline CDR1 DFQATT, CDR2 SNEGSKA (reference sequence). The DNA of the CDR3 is TGCAGTGCTAGTCGGGGGGGCTTTTTGAGCAATCAGCCCCAGCATTTT. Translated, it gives CSASRGGFLSNQPQHF.

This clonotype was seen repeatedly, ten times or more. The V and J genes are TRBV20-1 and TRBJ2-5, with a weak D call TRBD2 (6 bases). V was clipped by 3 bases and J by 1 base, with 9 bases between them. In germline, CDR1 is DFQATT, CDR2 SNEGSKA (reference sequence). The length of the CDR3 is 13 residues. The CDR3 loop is CSASGGIQETQYF. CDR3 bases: TGCAGTGCTAGTGGCGGGATCCAAGAGACCCAGTACTTC.

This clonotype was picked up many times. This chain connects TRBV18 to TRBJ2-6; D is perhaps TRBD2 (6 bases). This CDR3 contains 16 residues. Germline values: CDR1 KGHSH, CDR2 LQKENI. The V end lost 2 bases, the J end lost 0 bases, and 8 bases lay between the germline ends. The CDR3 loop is CASSPMRGSGANVLTF. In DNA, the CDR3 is TGTGCCAGCTCACCAATGCGGGGCTCTGGGGCCAACGTCCTGACTTTC.